This is a list of T cell receptor beta chains from one sample in a study of T cell clusters in autoimmune cytopenias. TCRdb reprocessed the multiplex PCR reads, with one entry per CDR3 protein and no DNA. The specimen's table records some 310 distinct CDR3 sequences. The same data also went into a second study, on T cell repertoires in aging, cancer and after chemotherapy.

Sequenced input: peripheral blood. The receptors were gathered from a human donor with an autoimmune cytopenia or autoimmune hepatitis (not recorded which). Each CDR3 is given with its conserved first and last residue. The size field reads how often the clone was seen (once, few, many) or a class if it is expanded.

J gene,V gene,clone size,CDR3 protein
TRBJ2-7,TRBV5-4,large,CASSTSGTGSLEQYF